The 26 T cell receptor beta chains listed next were all sequenced from one sample in a study of shared clonotypes between healthy human individuals. Sequencing was performed with immunoSEQ multiplex PCR; in TCRdb, only in-frame clones are kept and a portion is missing. The table lists roughly 2 million clones, about 95% of them singletons. Naive CD8 cells lacked CD45RO and underwent positive selection for CCR7, leaving out terminally differentiated effector memory CD45RA+ cells. Sequenced sample: naive CD8+ T cells sorted from blood. The receptors here all came from a young man in good health.

This clone appeared once. V usage is TRBV30 and J usage is TRBJ2-4, with 8 positions matching TRBD1. CDR3 size: 14 residues. V lost 0 bases, J lost 8 bases, and 6 bases stayed unmatched. Germline V gene sequence: CDR1 GTSNPN, CDR2 SVGIG (reference sequence). CDR3 coding DNA: TGTGCCTGGAGTGTTGATGCAGGGGGCTACATTCAGTACTTC. The encoded protein is CAWSVDAGGYIQYF. Together with reference TRBV30 and TRBJ2-4, the CDR3 gives the full variable domain: SQTIHQWPATLVQPVGSPLSLECTVEGTSNPNLYWYRQAAGRGLQLLFYSVGIGQISSEVPQNLSASRPQDRQFILSSKKLLLSDSGFYLCAWSVDAGGYIQYFGAGTRLSVL.

This chain connects TRBV13 to TRBJ2-7, with D perhaps matching TRBD2 (6 bases). Germline CDR1 reads PRHDT; CDR2 reads FYEKMQ (reference sequence). V was trimmed by 5 bases and J by 2 bases, leaving 22 bases between them. This CDR3 spans 17 amino acids. The CDR3: CASSPGVAVEVAYEQYF. CDR3 DNA: TGTGCCAGCAGCCCGGGGGTAGCGGTGGAGGTAGCCTACGAGCAGTACTTC.

J is TRBJ1-1 and V is TRBV29-1, with D unclear. The CDR3 consists of 10 residues. Germline V CDR1 and CDR2: SQVTM, ANQGSEA. With 3 bases removed from V and 8 bases from J, the gap between germline ends came to 7 bases. The CDR3 region has the DNA TGCAGCGTTGATGGCCAGGAAGCTTTCTTT. It specifies CSVDGQEAFF. Full variable domain (remainder filled in from reference TRBV29-1 and TRBJ1-1): SAVISQKPSRDICQRGTSLTIQCQVDSQVTMMFWYRQQPGQSLTLIATANQGSEATYESGFVIDKFPISRPNLTFSTLTVSNMSPEDSSIYLCSVDGQEAFFGQGTRLTVV.

The chain uses TRBV19 and TRBJ2-7; 9 bases map to TRBD1. Germline CDR1 and CDR2: LNHDA and SQIVND (reference sequence). CDR3 length: 13 residues. The V and J ends lost 8 bases and 3 bases, in that order; junction bases with no gene match: 5. CDR3 protein: CASGGTGIYEQYF. In DNA, the CDR3 is TGTGCCAGTGGGGGGACAGGGATCTACGAGCAGTACTTC.

The chain is built from TRBV6-5 and TRBJ2-7; 8 nucleotides match TRBD1. With V trimmed by 2 bases and J by 3 bases, 6 bases remained unmatched. CDR1 is MNHEY, CDR2 SVGAGI, per germline. The CDR3 spans 15 residues. As DNA, the CDR3 is TGTGCCAGCAGTTACGGAGGGACAGGTTTCTACGAGCAGTACTTC. Amino acids: CASSYGGTGFYEQYF.

This chain uses TRBV25-1 with TRBJ1-2, with 9 bases fitting TRBD1. The J segment lost 7 bases and the V segment lost 4 bases, leaving 1 base of the junction unmatched. Germline V gives CDR1 MGHDK, CDR2 SYGVNS. This CDR3 comprises 12 residues. The CDR3 nucleotides read TGTGCCAGCAGTGGACAGGGGGGTGGCTACACCTTC. Translating it yields CASSGQGGGYTF.

V gene TRBV5-6 combines with J gene TRBJ2-6; D is unclear. CDR3 length: 15 amino acids. The germline CDR1 and CDR2 sequences are SGHDT and YYEEEE. V was clipped by 5 bases and J by 1 base, with 10 bases between them. CDR3 amino acids: CASSYVASGANVLTF. In DNA form, the CDR3 reads TGTGCCAGCAGTTACGTCGCTTCTGGGGCCAACGTCCTGACTTTC.

The chain is built from TRBV4-1 and TRBJ1-1; no firm D call. V was clipped by 3 bases and J by 11 bases, with 22 bases between them. The CDR3 is made up of 15 amino acids. Germline loops: CDR1 MGHRA, CDR2 YSYEKL. The CDR3 is CASSQAPGTNSLAFF. The CDR3 nucleotides read TGCGCCAGCAGCCAGGCACCGGGAACTAACTCCCTCGCTTTCTTT.

This chain uses TRBV2 with TRBJ2-7, with D tentatively TRBD1 (5 bases). The V gene lost 8 bases and the J gene lost 3 bases, with 14 bases spanning the gap. Germline assignment: CDR1 SNHLY and CDR2 FYNNEI. The CDR3 runs to 13 residues. The CDR3 here is CASLPTDYYEQYF. The CDR3 DNA reads as TGTGCCAGCTTACCGACAGATTACTACGAGCAGTACTTC.

This clone was picked up one time. The chain employs TRBV4-1 and TRBJ2-7, with TRBD1 as a possible D gene (5 bases). Deletions cut 0 bases from V and 0 bases from J, with 9 bases between. Germline-derived CDR1 and CDR2 are MGHRA and YSYEKL. CDR3 size: 15 residues. The DNA of the CDR3 is TGCGCCAGCAGCCAAGATCCGGACAACTCCTACGAGCAGTACTTC. This codes for CASSQDPDNSYEQYF.

This chain joins TRBV18 and TRBJ2-3, with D hard to call. The ends were cut back, 3 bases at V and 2 bases at J, with 6 bases in the middle. In germline, CDR1 is KGHSH, CDR2 LQKENI. The CDR3 covers 13 residues. As DNA, the CDR3 is TGTGCCAGCTCACCCGGACCCACAGATACGCAGTATTTT. Its protein is CASSPGPTDTQYF.

This clone was observed a single time. CDR3 bases: TGTGCCAGCAGTTTATTAGGCAGGGGTTCTGGAAACACCATATATTTT. Its protein is CASSLLGRGSGNTIYF. The V and J genes are TRBV28 and TRBJ1-3; D may be TRBD1 (6 bases). CDR1 and CDR2 from the germline V gene are MDHEN and SYDVKM. The CDR3 extends over 16 amino acids. V dropped 1 base and J dropped 1 base, with 11 bases sitting between them.

The chain carries TRBV5-6 and TRBJ2-5, with 9 bases matching TRBD1. V trimming: 4 bases; J trimming: 4 bases; junction bases outside the gene matches: 5. CDR3 length equals 14 residues. Per germline, CDR1 SGHDT and CDR2 YYEEEE. CDR3 sequence: CASSQGTGRETQYF. DNA for the CDR3: TGTGCCAGCAGCCAAGGGACAGGGCGAGAGACCCAGTACTTC.

The chain employs TRBV5-1 and TRBJ2-7; 8 bases line up with TRBD1. V lost 3 bases, J lost 7 bases, and 12 bases stayed unmatched. From germline, CDR1 is SGHRS and CDR2 YFSETQ. The CDR3 has 15 amino acids. The CDR3 coding sequence is TGCGCCAGCAGCTCAAGTGGGCAGGGGGCGCGGGAGCAGTACTTC. It yields the protein CASSSSGQGAREQYF.

In its sample, this clone was seen once. The chain carries TRBV27 and TRBJ2-3; 12 nucleotides match TRBD2. Germline V gives CDR1 MNHEY, CDR2 SMNVEV (reference sequence). CDR3 length: 17 residues. The J segment lost 6 bases and the V segment lost 2 bases, leaving 9 bases of the junction unmatched. CDR3 in DNA: TGTGCCAGCAGTTTACTAGCGGGGGGGCCTCCGTTCGATACGCAGTATTTT. It is translated as CASSLLAGGPPFDTQYF.

This chain links TRBV30 with TRBJ1-4, with D unresolved. Germline V gene lookup returns CDR1 GTSNPN and CDR2 SVGIG (reference sequence). CDR3 size: 13 residues. The V gene lost 0 bases and the J gene lost 7 bases, with 9 bases spanning the gap. The CDR3 loop reads CAWSVRLSEKLFF. The CDR3 DNA is TGTGCCTGGAGTGTACGGTTGAGTGAAAAACTGTTTTTT.

The V gene is TRBV20-1, the J gene TRBJ2-7; D is unclear. Per germline, CDR1 DFQATT and CDR2 SNEGSKA (reference sequence). Trimming removed 1 base from V and 6 bases from J, with 7 bases in between. The CDR3 has 11 amino acids. CDR3 coding DNA: TGCAGTGCTAGAGTCGCCTCCGAGCAGTACTTC. Its protein product is CSARVASEQYF.

This clone has only one observation. The chain uses TRBV7-9 and TRBJ2-7; 8 bases are a match to TRBD2. This CDR3 spans 14 amino acids. CDR1 SEHNR and CDR2 FQNEAQ come from the germline V gene (reference sequence). V lost 4 bases, J lost 2 bases, and 4 bases stayed unmatched. Here the CDR3 DNA reads TGTGCCAGCAGCTCCGGGGGGGCCGCCTACGAGCAGTACTTC. It translates to CASSSGGAAYEQYF.

On this clone itself: Other DNA sequences in the sample encode the same CDR3. The chain recombines TRBV19 with TRBJ2-2, with 8 bases fitting TRBD1. The germline V gene has CDR1 LNHDA and CDR2 SQIVND (reference sequence). Germline trimming cut 6 bases from V and 3 bases from J; bases unmatched to any gene: 6. The CDR3 contains 15 residues. The CDR3 nucleotides are TGTGCCAGTAGCACGGACAGGGAGGACACCGGGGAGCTGTTTTTT. Protein sequence: CASSTDREDTGELFF.

This clone was counted only a few times. The chain carries TRBV20-1 and TRBJ1-1, with unresolved D. CDR3 length: 11 residues. Germline values: CDR1 DFQATT, CDR2 SNEGSKA (reference sequence). The CDR3 region is CSLWENTEAFF. The CDR3 DNA follows: TGCAGCCTATGGGAGAACACTGAAGCTTTCTTT.

The CDR3 loop reads CASSKDSASGRKYEQYF. For the CDR3, the DNA is TGTGCCAGCAGCAAGGACTCGGCTAGCGGGAGGAAGTACGAGCAGTACTTC. The rearrangement links TRBV21-1 to TRBJ2-7; TRBD2, as called in the table, went unchecked against the DNA. TRBV21-1 is a known pseudogene. The CDR3 runs to 17 residues.

V and J are TRBV28 and TRBJ2-1, with 9 bases lining up with TRBD1. V trimming: 5 bases; J trimming: 7 bases; junction bases outside the gene matches: 9. The CDR3 runs to 15 residues. CDR1 and CDR2 from the germline V gene are MDHEN and SYDVKM. Here the CDR3 reads CASSPGQGLGNEQFF. The CDR3 region has the DNA TGTGCCAGCAGTCCCGGACAGGGGTTGGGGAATGAGCAGTTCTTC.

This clone was observed once. At the DNA level, this CDR3 is encoded by other sequences in the same sample as well. The chain combines TRBV27 with TRBJ2-7; no definite D call. Looked up from germline, CDR1 is MNHEY and CDR2 is SMNVEV (reference sequence). CDR3 length: 13 amino acids. V was shortened by 8 bases and J by 3 bases, with 14 bases between the two germline ends. CDR3 in amino acids: CASSLSRNYEQYF. CDR3 nucleotides: TGTGCCAGCTCCCTGAGTAGGAACTACGAGCAGTACTTC.

The chain employs TRBV5-1 and TRBJ2-7; D possibly corresponds to TRBD1 (5 bases). Trimming pared 1 base from V and 3 bases from J, leaving 11 bases between. CDR3 length: 14 amino acids. Looked up from germline, CDR1 is SGHRS and CDR2 is YFSETQ. CDR3 region: CASSLTGLSYEQYF. The CDR3 nucleotides are TGCGCCAGCAGCTTGACAGGTCTGAGCTACGAGCAGTACTTC.

The chain recombines TRBV13 with TRBJ2-7, with a tentative D call TRBD2 (5 bases). Germline loops: CDR1 PRHDT, CDR2 FYEKMQ (reference sequence). Trimming removed 5 bases from V and 7 bases from J, with 15 bases in between. This CDR3 is 13 amino acids long. CDR3: CASSPGGPGEQYF. The CDR3 bases are TGTGCCAGCAGCCCCGGCGGCCCGGGGGAGCAGTACTTC.

A remark on this clone: Additional DNA sequences in this sample encode the identical CDR3. CDR3: CASSLDGGETQYF. CDR3 in DNA: TGTGCCAGCAGCTTAGATGGGGGGGAGACCCAGTACTTC. The chain joins TRBV13 to TRBJ2-5, with a weak D call TRBD2 (6 bases). Germline CDR1 is PRHDT and CDR2 is FYEKMQ (reference sequence). The CDR3 consists of 13 residues. With 1 base removed from V and 5 bases from J, the gap between germline ends came to 8 bases. Complete variable domain (other parts from reference TRBV13 and TRBJ2-5): AAGVIQSPRHLIKEKRETATLKCYPIPRHDTVYWYQQGPGQDPQFLISFYEKMQSDKGSIPDRFSAQQFSDYHSELNMSSLELGDSALYFCASSLDGGETQYFGPGTRLLVL.